The clone carrying this T cell receptor beta chain was recorded once. Its antigen is not known. The germline V and J ends were trimmed by 5 bases and 3 bases, with 14 bases remaining between them. The CDR3 covers 15 residues. Germline lookup yields CDR1 SGHAT and CDR2 FQNNGV. Produced via immunoSEQ multiplex PCR; TCRdb's table is partial and in-frame only. The sample yields some 66,000 clones, about four fifths seen once. This entry belongs to a study of OX40 agonist ivuxolimab in advanced cancers. Findings and limits, study-wide: With doses of 0.1 to 3.0 mg/kg, CD4+ and CD8+ blood T cells had undergone clonal expansion by week 6. Partly responding patients at 0.1-3.0 mg/kg showed some of the smallest clonal expansion. CD8+ T cells (on average) carried more expanded clones than CD4+ T cells.

Here the sequenced sample was CD4+ or CD8+ T cells sorted from blood, taken in a trial of the OX40 agonist ivuxolimab. The origin of this receptor is an adult with an advanced solid tumor such as melanoma, head and neck, liver or kidney cancer. This rearrangement joins TRBV11-2 to TRBJ1-5; no clear D gene. For the CDR3, the DNA is TGTGCCAGCAGCCACGACAACGGGCCCAATCAGCCCCAGCATTTT. Its translation is CASSHDNGPNQPQHF.